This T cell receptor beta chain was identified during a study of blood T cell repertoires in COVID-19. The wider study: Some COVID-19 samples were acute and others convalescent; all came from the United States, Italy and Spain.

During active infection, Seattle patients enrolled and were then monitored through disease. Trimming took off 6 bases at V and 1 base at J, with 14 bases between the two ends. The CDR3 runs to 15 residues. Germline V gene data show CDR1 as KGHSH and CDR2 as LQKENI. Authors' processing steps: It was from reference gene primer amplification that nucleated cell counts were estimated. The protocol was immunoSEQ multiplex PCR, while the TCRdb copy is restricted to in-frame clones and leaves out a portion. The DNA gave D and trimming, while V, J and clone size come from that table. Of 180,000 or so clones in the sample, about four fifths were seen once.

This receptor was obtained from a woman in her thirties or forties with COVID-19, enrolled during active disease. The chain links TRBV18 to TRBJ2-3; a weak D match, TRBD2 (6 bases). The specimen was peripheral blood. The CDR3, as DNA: TGTGCCAGCTCTCTCGGGGGTCAGGGCACAGATACGCAGTATTTT. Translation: CASSLGGQGTDTQYF.